Following are 14 T cell receptor beta chains from one sample sequenced in a study of cytomegalovirus exposure and HLA in healthy donors. Primers: 60 Vbeta forward and 13 Jbeta reverse. Produced via immunoSEQ multiplex PCR; TCRdb's table is partial and in-frame only. The top ten hold about 7% of the sample, which has approximately 130,000 clones, approximately 85% seen once. Sequenced material: PBMCs. Every receptor here comes from a woman aged 30 to 39 in good health and CMV-seropositive.

The CDR3 region is CASTTTGGTYNSPLHF. In DNA form, the CDR3 reads TGTGCCAGCACCACGACAGGGGGCACGTATAATTCACCCCTCCACTTT. The chain carries TRBV6-6 and TRBJ1-6; TRBD1 aligns across 10 bases. V shed 7 bases, J shed 4 bases, and the junction held 7 bases outside the gene matches. The V gene's germline CDR1 is MNHNY and CDR2 SVGAGI (reference sequence). The CDR3 is made up of 16 amino acids.

The chain has TRBV21-1 and TRBJ2-1; TRBD2, as called in the table, went unchecked against the DNA. TRBV21-1 is a pseudogene segment. The CDR3 runs 16 residues. The CDR3 sequence is CASPDQGYPGGCEQFF. For the CDR3, the DNA is TGTGCCAGCCCCGACCAGGGTTACCCCGGGGGGTGTGAGCAGTTCTTC.

The chain uses TRBV10-3 and TRBJ2-3; tentatively, D is TRBD2 (6 bases). The CDR3 is made up of 14 amino acids. Germline V gene data show CDR1 as ENHRY and CDR2 as SYGVKD. The ends were cut back, 2 bases at V and 3 bases at J, with 9 bases in the middle. The CDR3 nucleotides read TGTGCCATCAGTGAGCCCGGGACTACAGATACGCAGTATTTT. This gives the protein CAISEPGTTDTQYF.

The chain is built from TRBV6-6 and TRBJ1-6; 9 bases are shared with TRBD1. The germline gives CDR1 MNHNY, CDR2 SVGAGI (reference sequence). V gave up 6 bases and J gave up 7 bases; unmatched junction bases: 4. The CDR3 extends over 14 amino acids. The CDR3 protein is CASRDRGGNSPLHF. In nucleotides, the CDR3 is TGTGCCAGCAGGGACAGGGGTGGGAATTCACCCCTCCACTTT.

The count of this clone is one. The rearrangement uses TRBV30 and TRBJ1-2, with D unclear. CDR3 length: 12 amino acids. The V gene's germline CDR1 is GTSNPN and CDR2 SVGIG (reference sequence). Trimming removed 3 bases from V and 8 bases from J, with 13 bases in between. The CDR3 reads CAWRPWGGGYTF. CDR3 coding DNA: TGTGCCTGGAGGCCCTGGGGAGGAGGCTACACCTTC. The variable domain in full, with the rest retrieved from reference TRBV30 and TRBJ1-2, is SQTIHQWPATLVQPVGSPLSLECTVEGTSNPNLYWYRQAAGRGLQLLFYSVGIGQISSEVPQNLSASRPQDRQFILSSKKLLLSDSGFYLCAWRPWGGGYTFGSGTRLTVV.

The chain links TRBV2 to TRBJ2-7; no definite D call. Trimming removed 8 bases at V and 6 bases at J, with 11 bases between. The CDR3 spans 11 residues. Germline V lookup: CDR1 SNHLY, CDR2 FYNNEI. For the CDR3, the DNA is TGTGCCAGCCTCTCTTCAGGCGAGCAGTACTTC. Translation gives CASLSSGEQYF.

The chain carries TRBV5-1 and TRBJ2-7; maybe TRBD1 (6 bases). V gave up 0 bases and J gave up 6 bases, with 13 bases separating them. Germline-derived CDR1 and CDR2 are SGHRS and YFSETQ. The CDR3 is made up of 14 amino acids. CDR3 sequence reads: CASSLEYRAGEQYF. CDR3 DNA: TGCGCCAGCAGCTTGGAGTACAGGGCTGGCGAGCAGTACTTC.

The chain uses TRBV2 and TRBJ2-3, with 7 bases identical to TRBD2. The length of the CDR3 is 15 residues. Losses at the gene ends were 8 bases for V and 4 bases for J; bases not matched to a gene: 12. Germline CDR1 is SNHLY and CDR2 is FYNNEI. The CDR3: CASLRLAQGPDTQYF. As DNA, the CDR3 is TGTGCCAGCTTGAGACTAGCCCAGGGCCCAGATACGCAGTATTTT.

The rearrangement links TRBV5-5 to TRBJ1-1; tentatively, D is TRBD1 (6 bases). Trimming shortened V by 3 bases and J by 0 bases, and 9 bases separated the two germline ends. From germline, CDR1 is SGHKS and CDR2 YYEKEE (reference sequence). The CDR3 runs to 14 residues. The CDR3 region is CASSYRDMNTEAFF. In nucleotides, the CDR3 is TGTGCCAGCAGCTACAGGGATATGAACACTGAAGCTTTCTTT.

This clone came up once. This chain connects TRBV14 to TRBJ2-1, with D possibly TRBD2 on 5 matching bases. Trimming removed 4 bases from V and 2 bases from J, with 9 bases in between. This CDR3 has 14 residues. Germline values: CDR1 SGHDN, CDR2 FVKESK. The CDR3 DNA reads TGTGCCAGCAGCCTAAGCGGTACCTACAATGAGCAGTTCTTC. Protein product: CASSLSGTYNEQFF. The full variable domain, with the rest looked up from reference TRBV14 and TRBJ2-1, is EAGVTQFPSHSVIEKGQTVTLRCDPISGHDNLYWYRRVMGKEIKFLLHFVKESKQDESGMPNNRFLAERTGGTYSTLKVQPAELEDSGVYFCASSLSGTYNEQFFGPGTRLTVL.

V is TRBV11-1 and J is TRBJ1-1; no clear D gene. The CDR3 length is 12 residues. Germline CDR1 reads SGHAT; CDR2 reads FQDESV (reference sequence). Trimming took off 3 bases at V and 1 base at J, with 3 bases between the two ends. The CDR3 nucleotides are TGTGCCAGCAGCTTTAGGAACACTGAAGCTTTCTTT. Protein: CASSFRNTEAFF.

This sequence joins TRBV11-2 and TRBJ1-1; 7 bases agree with TRBD1. The CDR3 consists of 15 residues. Germline V CDR1 and CDR2: SGHAT, FQNNGV. Trimming removed 0 bases from V and 1 base from J; junction bases left unmatched: 2. In nucleotides, the CDR3 is TGTGCCAGCAGCTTAGATACAGGGGCGAACACTGAAGCTTTCTTT. Translating it yields CASSLDTGANTEAFF.

The chain combines TRBV9 with TRBJ2-1, with 9 bases fitting TRBD2. Trimming at V came to 3 bases and at J to 2 bases, leaving 3 bases not matched to a gene. Germline V gene data show CDR1 as SGDLS and CDR2 as YYNGEE. The CDR3 runs to 15 residues. In DNA form, the CDR3 reads TGTGCCAGCAGCGGAGTAGCGGGGGCCTACAATGAGCAGTTCTTC. Protein sequence: CASSGVAGAYNEQFF.

This clone was seen a few times. The chain recombines TRBV20-1 with TRBJ2-5, with D possibly TRBD1 on 6 matching bases. Germline V lookup: CDR1 DFQATT, CDR2 SNEGSKA (reference sequence). CDR3 length equals 11 residues. Between the trimmed V and J ends, which lost 8 bases and 5 bases, there was a span of 12 bases. DNA for the CDR3: TGCAGTAGCTACAGGGTGGAGACCCAGTACTTC. It yields the protein CSSYRVETQYF.